Sequencing of this T cell receptor (beta chain) was carried out in a study of blood T cell repertoires in COVID-19. The CDR3 is 16 residues long. J lost 7 bases, V lost 0 bases, and 7 bases had no gene match. CDR1 is SGDLS, CDR2 YYNGEE, per germline. Sequencing used immunoSEQ multiplex PCR; TCRdb keeps in-frame clones, though not all of them. The table lists about 180,000 clones, under 85% of them singletons. This TCR came from a woman aged 70-85 years with COVID-19, enrolled during active disease. The material sequenced was peripheral blood. The chain is built from TRBV9 and TRBJ1-2; TRBD1 matches at 12 bases. CDR3 protein: CASSVDGDRGRGGYTF. CDR3 DNA: TGTGCCAGCAGCGTAGATGGGGACAGGGGGCGCGGTGGCTACACCTTC. The variable domain in full, with the rest retrieved from reference TRBV9 and TRBJ1-2, is DSGVTQTPKHLITATGQRVTLRCSPRSGDLSVYWYQQSLDQGLQFLIQYYNGEERAKGNILERFSAQQFPDLHSELNLSSLELGDSALYFCASSVDGDRGRGGYTFGSGTRLTVV.